The 8 T cell receptor beta chains presented below share a single source sample, sequenced in a study of Ad26.COV2.S vaccination and SARS-CoV-2 variants. Only in-frame clones appear in the TCRdb table, and some are missing; sequencing was by immunoSEQ multiplex PCR. This sample has about 350,000 clones, with under 95% found just once. Source: peripheral blood, taken after recovery from COVID-19. The receptors come from a human donor who had recovered from COVID-19.

The chain carries TRBV6-5 and TRBJ1-6; D not resolved. This CDR3 has 13 residues. Germline CDR1 and CDR2: MNHEY and SVGAGI. The germline V and J ends were trimmed by 4 bases and 7 bases, with 8 bases remaining between them. CDR3 loop: CASSSAQNSPLHF. CDR3 coding DNA: TGTGCCAGCAGTTCCGCACAGAATTCACCCCTCCACTTT.

The chain links TRBV9 to TRBJ2-3; D may match TRBD1 or TRBD2 (5 bases each). The CDR3 sequence is 16 residues long. Trimming removed 0 bases from V and 2 bases from J, with 13 bases in between. Germline V CDR1 and CDR2: SGDLS, YYNGEE. The CDR3: CASSVATGPTTDTQYF. In DNA, the CDR3 is TGTGCCAGCAGCGTAGCTACGGGACCAACCACAGATACGCAGTATTTT.

The chain joins TRBV5-1 to TRBJ2-3; tentatively, D is TRBD1 (6 bases). The length of the CDR3 is 16 residues. Germline lookup yields CDR1 SGHRS and CDR2 YFSETQ. Trimming took 0 bases from V and 0 from J, leaving 11 bases between them. CDR3 sequence: CASSLDRDRSTDTQYF. In nucleotides, the CDR3 is TGCGCCAGCAGCTTGGACAGGGATCGGAGCACAGATACGCAGTATTTT.

V is TRBV6-6 and J is TRBJ2-3; the D is unclear. The CDR3 runs 15 residues. The V gene lost 2 bases and the J gene lost 0 bases, with 9 bases spanning the gap. Germline V CDR1 and CDR2: MNHNY, SVGAGI (reference sequence). The CDR3 sequence: CASSYTTDSTDTQYF. The CDR3 DNA reads as TGTGCCAGCAGTTACACTACCGACAGCACAGATACGCAGTATTTT.

This clone has a single count. V usage is TRBV10-2 and J usage is TRBJ2-3, with TRBD1 matching 12 bases. After removal of 6 bases from V and 4 bases from J, the junction contained 11 bases not matched to a gene. Germline CDR1 is WSHSY and CDR2 is SAAADI. There are 17 residues in the CDR3. The chain's CDR3 is CASSVGQGAIGSDTQYF. The DNA for the CDR3 is TGCGCCAGCAGCGTGGGACAGGGGGCCATTGGGTCAGATACGCAGTATTTT.

This chain joins TRBV15 and TRBJ2-7; TRBD1 matches 9 bases. The length of the CDR3 is 13 residues. Germline lookup yields CDR1 LNHNV and CDR2 YYDKDF (reference sequence). Trimming removed 8 bases from V and 4 bases from J; junction bases left unmatched: 6. CDR3 sequence (DNA): TGTGCCACCGGACAGGGGATAGGATACGAGCAGTACTTC. Protein sequence: CATGQGIGYEQYF.

This clone occurred once. CDR3: CASSGRQGGNTEAFF. CDR3 in DNA: TGTGCCAGCAGCGGCCGACAGGGAGGGAACACTGAAGCTTTCTTT. The chain employs TRBV9 and TRBJ1-1; 7 nucleotides agree with TRBD1. Germline assignment: CDR1 SGDLS and CDR2 YYNGEE. The CDR3 spans 15 residues. With 3 bases clipped from V and 1 base from J, the junction kept 6 bases outside the gene matches.

This chain connects TRBV10-2 to TRBJ2-3; no clear D gene. V lost 6 bases and J 6 bases, leaving 10 bases between the germline ends. Germline CDR1 WSHSY, CDR2 SAAADI. The CDR3 length is 12 residues. The CDR3, as DNA: TGCGCCAGCAGATACGTCTTCGATACGCAGTATTTT. This gives the protein CASRYVFDTQYF.